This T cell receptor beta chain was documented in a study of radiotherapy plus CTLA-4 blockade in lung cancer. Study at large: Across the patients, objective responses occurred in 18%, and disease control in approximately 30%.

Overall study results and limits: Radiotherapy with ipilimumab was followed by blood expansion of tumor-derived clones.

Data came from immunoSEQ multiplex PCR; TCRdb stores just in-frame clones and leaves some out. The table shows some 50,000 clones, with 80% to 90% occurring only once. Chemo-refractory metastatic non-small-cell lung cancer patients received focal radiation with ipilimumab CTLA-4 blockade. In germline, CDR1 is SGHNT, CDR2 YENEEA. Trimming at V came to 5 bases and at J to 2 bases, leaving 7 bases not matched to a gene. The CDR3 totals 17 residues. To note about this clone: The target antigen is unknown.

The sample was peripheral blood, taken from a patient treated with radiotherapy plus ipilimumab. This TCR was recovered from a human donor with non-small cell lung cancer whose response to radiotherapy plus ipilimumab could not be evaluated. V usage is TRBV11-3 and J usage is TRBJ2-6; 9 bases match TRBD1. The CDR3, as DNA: TGTGCCAGCAGCCCTCGGACAGGGGAGGCTGGGGCCAACGTCCTGACTTTC. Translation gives CASSPRTGEAGANVLTF.